The rows below give T cell receptor beta chains drawn from one sample of a study of CD8+CD57+ T cells in acquired aplastic anemia. MiXCR, applied by TCRdb to the reads, yields one record per CDR3 protein. The sample has some 120,000 distinct CDR3 sequences; 48% are singletons. The sample comprised sorted CD4+, CD8+, or CD8+CD57+ T cells (not recorded which) from PBMCs. These receptors came from a human donor in good health, serving as a control. Both conserved end residues are part of each CDR3. The order of the fields is clone size, D gene, CDR3 length, V gene, J gene, CDR3 protein, CDR3 DNA. D genes are given only for firm matches. Clone sizes are given selectively: once, few, many, or a class where the clone is expanded.

size: many
D: TRBD2
length: 14
V: TRBV7-2
J: TRBJ2-5
CDR3: CASSFRGVFPTQYF
DNA: TGTGCCAGCAGCTTCCGGGGGGTCTTTCCAACCCAGTACTTC

size: .
D: .
length: 13
V: TRBV29-1
J: TRBJ1-1
CDR3: CSVGDQRGTEAFF
DNA: TGCAGCGTGGGGGACCAACGGGGCACTGAAGCTTTCTTT

size: .
D: .
length: 15
V: TRBV7-3
J: TRBJ1-1
CDR3: CASSLRAGMNTEAFF
DNA: TGTGCCAGCAGCTTAAGGGCAGGGATGAACACTGAAGCTTTCTTT

size: many
D: TRBD1
length: 16
V: TRBV19
J: TRBJ1-5
CDR3: CASSMPDRASNQPQHF
DNA: TGTGCCAGTAGTATGCCAGACAGGGCCTCCAATCAGCCCCAGCATTTT

size: many
D: .
length: 16
V: TRBV19
J: TRBJ2-7
CDR3: CASSSPGTRTSYEQYF
DNA: TGTGCCAGTAGTAGCCCTGGGACCCGAACCTCCTACGAGCAGTACTTC

size: many
D: TRBD1
length: 14
V: TRBV30
J: TRBJ1-2
CDR3: CAWARGQGARGYTF
DNA: TGTGCCTGGGCCCGAGGACAGGGGGCGCGAGGCTACACCTTC

size: .
D: .
length: 15
V: TRBV15
J: TRBJ2-3
CDR3: CATSSGRTSTDTQYF
DNA: TGTGCCACCAGCAGCGGTAGGACTAGCACAGATACGCAGTATTTT

size: .
D: TRBD1
length: 16
V: TRBV2
J: TRBJ2-6
CDR3: CASTGQGASGANVLTF
DNA: TGTGCCAGCACCGGACAGGGGGCGTCAGGGGCCAACGTCCTGACTTTC

size: .
D: TRBD1
length: 15
V: TRBV19
J: TRBJ1-5
CDR3: CASSIATGGYQPQHF
DNA: TGTGCCAGTAGTATAGCGACAGGGGGATATCAGCCCCAGCATTTT

size: many
D: .
length: 16
V: TRBV7-8
J: TRBJ2-2
CDR3: CASSLGAGHTTGELFF
DNA: TGTGCCAGCAGCTTAGGGGCGGGACACACCACCGGGGAGCTGTTTTTT

size: .
D: TRBD1
length: 13
V: TRBV24-1
J: TRBJ1-5
CDR3: CAYLTGGIQPQHF
DNA: TGTGCCTATTTGACAGGGGGAATTCAGCCCCAGCATTTT

size: .
D: .
length: 14
V: TRBV7-6
J: TRBJ2-7
CDR3: CASSTRPGTYEQYF
DNA: TGTGCCAGCAGCACTCGACCCGGGACCTACGAGCAGTACTTC

size: .
D: TRBD1
length: 15
V: TRBV11-1
J: TRBJ2-1
CDR3: CASSSTIRDRAEQFF
DNA: TGTGCCAGCAGCTCAACAATCCGGGACAGGGCCGAGCAGTTCTTC

size: medium-sized
D: .
length: 12
V: TRBV7-2
J: TRBJ1-2
CDR3: CASSFRDYGYTF
DNA: TGTGCCAGCAGCTTCAGGGATTATGGCTACACCTTC

size: many
D: .
length: 17
V: TRBV5-4
J: TRBJ1-1
CDR3: CASSLVGAGDTNTEAFF
DNA: TGTGCCAGCAGCTTGGTGGGGGCAGGGGACACGAACACTGAAGCTTTCTTT

size: .
D: TRBD1
length: 15
V: TRBV18
J: TRBJ1-1
CDR3: CASSPGQGRNTEAFF
DNA: TGTGCCAGCTCACCTGGACAGGGTAGGAACACTGAAGCTTTCTTT

size: many
D: .
length: 14
V: TRBV5-1
J: TRBJ1-4
CDR3: CASSPSPGNEKLFF
DNA: TGCGCCAGCAGCCCCTCCCCGGGAAATGAAAAACTGTTTTTT

size: .
D: TRBD1
length: 17
V: TRBV25-1
J: TRBJ1-3
CDR3: CASSEPRQGTTGNTIYF
DNA: TGTGCCAGCAGTGAACCTCGACAGGGTACAACTGGAAACACCATATATTTT

size: once
D: .
length: 13
V: TRBV18
J: TRBJ1-1
CDR3: CASSPPTLEAAFF
DNA: TGTGCCAGCTCACCCCCGACCCTTGAAGCGGCTTTCTTT

size: .
D: .
length: 14
V: TRBV7-2
J: TRBJ2-5
CDR3: CASSLGIAQETQYF
DNA: TGTGCCAGCAGCTTAGGAATAGCGCAAGAGACCCAGTACTTC

size: .
D: .
length: 15
V: TRBV10-3
J: TRBJ2-5
CDR3: CASSEFSGIQETQYF
DNA: TGTGCCAGCAGTGAATTCTCAGGGATCCAAGAGACCCAGTACTTC

size: many
D: .
length: 14
V: TRBV15
J: TRBJ2-5
CDR3: CATSRGSEQETQYF
DNA: TGTGCCACCAGCAGAGGCAGCGAGCAAGAGACCCAGTACTTC

size: many
D: TRBD1
length: 13
V: TRBV3-1
J: TRBJ2-7
CDR3: CASSRQGGVEQYF
DNA: TGTGCCAGCAGCCGACAGGGGGGCGTCGAGCAGTACTTC

size: many
D: TRBD2
length: 14
V: TRBV20-1
J: TRBJ2-3
CDR3: CSALLAGGPNTQYF
DNA: TGCAGTGCTCTCCTAGCGGGGGGGCCAAATACGCAGTATTTT